This TCR beta chain was sequenced for a study of T-cell reconstitution after alpha-beta-depleted transplantation in children. The germline CDR1 and CDR2 sequences are LGHNA and YSLEER. The J segment lost 4 bases and the V segment lost 0 bases, leaving 9 bases of the junction unmatched. The CDR3 is 18 residues long. This clonotype was seen a few times. Unique molecular identifiers were incorporated into the prepared TCRbeta library. MiXCR was run by TCRdb on the PCR reads, yielding one entry per CDR3 protein. The table lists fewer than 400,000 distinct CDR3 sequences, just over 20% of them singletons. The chain combines TRBV4-3 with TRBJ2-2; TRBD2 matches 9 bases. The specimen comprised PBMCs from the stem cell graft donor, sampled from the stem cell graft. This sequence was found in a human donor who donated a stem cell graft to a child with acute myeloid leukemia. The CDR3 DNA sequence: TGCGCCAGCAGCCAAGATTTATCGAGCGGGAGGTTCACCGGGGAGCTGTTTTTT. Protein: CASSQDLSSGRFTGELFF.